Shown below are 20 T cell receptor beta chains from a single sample sequenced in a study of CD8+ T cells in alopecia areata. Once RNA had been extracted, it was reverse transcribed into cDNA to act as the sequencing template. Some clones are missing from TCRdb's copy, which holds only in-frame ones; the method was immunoSEQ multiplex PCR. Found here are some 210,000 clones, around three fifths of them singletons; the top ten hold approximately 0.5%. The starting material was CD4+ T cells sorted from blood, obtained at week 0. The receptor set was obtained from a human donor with alopecia areata.

This clone was counted between two and nine times. J is TRBJ2-2 and V is TRBV5-6, with D perhaps matching TRBD1 (6 bases). There are 14 residues in the CDR3. The germline V gene has CDR1 SGHDT and CDR2 YYEEEE. V lost 4 bases to trimming and J lost 7 bases, with 14 bases between them. The CDR3 protein is CASSRTGLGGELFF. The CDR3 DNA reads as TGTGCCAGCAGCAGAACAGGGTTGGGCGGGGAGCTGTTTTTT. The variable domain in full, completed from reference TRBV5-6 and TRBJ2-2, reads DAGVTQSPTHLIKTRGQQVTLRCSPKSGHDTVSWYQQALGQGPQFIFQYYEEEERQRGNFPDRFSGHQFPNYSSELNVNALLLGDSALYLCASSRTGLGGELFFGEGSRLTVL.

The J gene is TRBJ2-3, the V gene TRBV29-1; 9 nucleotides match TRBD2. This CDR3 has 15 amino acids. Trimming took 6 bases from V and 1 from J; bases not matched to a gene: 8. Germline loops: CDR1 SQVTM, CDR2 ANQGSEA. The CDR3 DNA sequence: TGCAGCGTCGAACTTAGCGGGAGTCGCACAGATACGCAGTATTTT. It yields the protein CSVELSGSRTDTQYF.

As concerns this clone: The junction shows a germline mismatch at one end, possibly a read error. Other DNA sequences within the sample encode an identical CDR3. The CDR3 region is CATRAGTHQETQYF. The CDR3 DNA is TGTGCCACCCGGGCCGGGACTCACCAGGAGACCCAGTACTTC. This sequence joins TRBV15 and TRBJ2-5; possible D gene TRBD2, 6 bases. The germline CDR1 and CDR2 sequences are LNHNV and YYDKDF (reference sequence). The CDR3 extends over 14 amino acids.

This clone was detected a few times. The CDR3 here is CAWSASKTGETQYF. CDR3 DNA: TGTGCCTGGAGTGCCTCCAAAACAGGCGAGACCCAGTACTTC. V usage is TRBV30 and J usage is TRBJ2-5; possible D gene TRBD1, 5 bases. V lost 1 base and J 5 bases, leaving 14 bases between the germline ends. The CDR3 is 14 amino acids. The germline CDR1 and CDR2 sequences are GTSNPN and SVGIG (reference sequence).

This chain joins TRBV6-5 and TRBJ1-5; D is unclear. The V gene lost 6 bases and the J gene lost 7 bases, with 13 bases spanning the gap. The length of the CDR3 is 13 residues. Germline CDR1 reads MNHEY; CDR2 reads SVGAGI. The CDR3 bases are TGTGCCAGCAGGCCGGGTCCATACCAGCCCCAGCATTTT. Translation: CASRPGPYQPQHF.

The J gene is TRBJ1-1, the V gene TRBV19; D is possibly TRBD1 (5 bases). The germline V gene has CDR1 LNHDA and CDR2 SQIVND (reference sequence). The CDR3 is 13 residues long. Between the trimmed V and J ends, which lost 8 bases and 4 bases, there was a span of 14 bases. The chain's CDR3 is CASGGPWGTEAFF. The DNA for the CDR3 is TGTGCCAGTGGGGGACCTTGGGGCACTGAAGCTTTCTTT.

This rearrangement joins TRBV4-1 to TRBJ1-2, with TRBD1 matching 11 bases. Trimming removed 0 bases from V and 2 bases from J; junction bases left unmatched: 2. The CDR3 sequence is 16 residues long. Germline V gene data show CDR1 as MGHRA and CDR2 as YSYEKL. CDR3 sequence: CASSQDRTGGNYGYTF. CDR3 in DNA: TGCGCCAGCAGCCAAGATAGGACAGGGGGCAACTATGGCTACACCTTC.

The V and J genes are TRBV6-5 and TRBJ2-5, with D maybe TRBD2 (6 bases). Germline-derived CDR1 and CDR2 are MNHEY and SVGAGI. The CDR3 covers 14 residues. The germline V and J ends were trimmed by 2 bases and 3 bases, with 10 bases remaining between them. The CDR3 sequence: CASSYALAEETQYF. The CDR3 bases are TGTGCCAGCAGTTACGCCTTAGCGGAAGAGACCCAGTACTTC.

This clone turned up a few times. The rearrangement uses TRBV9 and TRBJ1-5; no definite D call. The germline V and J ends were trimmed by 3 bases and 6 bases, with 13 bases remaining between them. This CDR3 has 14 amino acids. Germline V gene sequence: CDR1 SGDLS, CDR2 YYNGEE. Here the CDR3 reads CASSAGLAGQPQHF. The CDR3 DNA is TGTGCCAGCAGCGCTGGACTAGCAGGTCAGCCCCAGCATTTT.

The chain links TRBV4-1 to TRBJ2-2; D may be TRBD2 (5 bases). Germline V CDR1 and CDR2: MGHRA, YSYEKL. The V gene lost 1 base and the J gene lost 0 bases, with 15 bases spanning the gap. This CDR3 comprises 18 residues. Here the CDR3 DNA reads TGCGCCAGCAGCCAAGGGCCACCGGGGTCCGCGAACACCGGGGAGCTGTTTTTT. Translated, it gives CASSQGPPGSANTGELFF.

This clone was seen more than once but under ten times. The J gene is TRBJ1-5, the V gene TRBV6-6, with a tentative D call TRBD1 (5 bases). The CDR3 contains 16 residues. Between the trimmed V and J ends, which lost 6 bases and 1 base, there was a span of 16 bases. Germline-derived CDR1 and CDR2 are MNHNY and SVGAGI (reference sequence). Here the CDR3 DNA reads TGTGCCAGCAGAGGGGAGACAGATTGGAGCAATCAGCCCCAGCATTTT. This codes for CASRGETDWSNQPQHF.

This clone was seen a handful of times. The V gene is TRBV2, the J gene TRBJ2-1, with TRBD1 identical over 12 bases. The CDR3 length is 13 residues. The J segment lost 9 bases and the V segment lost 8 bases, leaving 5 bases of the junction unmatched. Germline V gives CDR1 SNHLY, CDR2 FYNNEI. CDR3 sequence (DNA): TGTGCCAGCTTCCGGGACAGGGGGCCTGAGCAGTTCTTC. It is translated as CASFRDRGPEQFF. The whole variable domain, filled in from reference TRBV2 and TRBJ2-1, reads EPEVTQTPSHQVTQMGQEVILRCVPISNHLYFYWYRQILGQKVEFLVSFYNNEISEKSEIFDDQFSVERPDGSNFTLKIRSTKLEDSAMYFCASFRDRGPEQFFGPGTRLTVL.

The chain has TRBV4-1 and TRBJ2-3, with unresolved D. This CDR3 comprises 16 residues. Germline V lookup: CDR1 MGHRA, CDR2 YSYEKL. V was cut by 0 bases and J by 2 bases, with 12 bases left in between. The CDR3 here is CASSQDWKSPTDTQYF. CDR3 DNA sequence: TGCGCCAGCAGCCAAGATTGGAAGTCTCCCACAGATACGCAGTATTTT.

V gene TRBV7-9 combines with J gene TRBJ2-3; 7 bases are a match to TRBD2. This CDR3 has 17 residues. Trimming took 5 bases from V and 6 from J; bases not matched to a gene: 17. CDR1 and CDR2 from the germline V gene are SEHNR and FQNEAQ (reference sequence). The CDR3: CASSPNRMRGNTDTQYF. CDR3 nucleotides: TGTGCCAGCAGCCCAAACCGGATGCGGGGGAACACCGATACGCAGTATTTT.

Only a few counts were recorded for this clone. The CDR3 protein is CASSLPSGLSSNEQFF. CDR3 bases: TGTGCCAGCAGCTTGCCTTCAGGACTGTCTTCCAATGAGCAGTTCTTC. J is TRBJ2-1 and V is TRBV7-3; TRBD2 might be the D (5 bases). This CDR3 contains 16 residues. V gave up 3 bases and J gave up 6 bases, with 18 bases separating them. Germline V lookup: CDR1 SGHTA, CDR2 FQGTGA.

The chain employs TRBV18 and TRBJ1-1; D is possibly TRBD1 (5 bases). The CDR3 runs 16 residues. Deletions cut 0 bases from V and 1 base from J, with 12 bases between. The V gene's germline CDR1 is KGHSH and CDR2 LQKENI. CDR3 amino acids: CASSPPVRAGNTEAFF. As DNA, the CDR3 is TGTGCCAGCTCACCACCGGTCAGGGCAGGGAACACTGAAGCTTTCTTT.

V and J are TRBV2 and TRBJ1-2, with 9 positions matching TRBD1. The ends lost 5 bases at V and 3 bases at J; junction bases unmatched: 4. The CDR3 consists of 14 residues. Per germline, CDR1 SNHLY and CDR2 FYNNEI. The chain's CDR3 is CASSKDRGDYGYTF. The CDR3 DNA follows: TGTGCCAGCAGTAAGGACAGGGGAGACTATGGCTACACCTTC. Combining the CDR3 with reference TRBV2 and TRBJ1-2 gives the whole variable domain EPEVTQTPSHQVTQMGQEVILRCVPISNHLYFYWYRQILGQKVEFLVSFYNNEISEKSEIFDDQFSVERPDGSNFTLKIRSTKLEDSAMYFCASSKDRGDYGYTFGSGTRLTVV.

This clone occurred once. This chain connects TRBV6-5 to TRBJ2-3; no definite D call. The length of the CDR3 is 15 residues. Germline V gives CDR1 MNHEY, CDR2 SVGAGI. Trimming removed 0 bases at V and 2 bases at J, with 9 bases between. CDR3 sequence reads: CASSYSGLFTDTQYF. In DNA form, the CDR3 reads TGTGCCAGCAGTTACTCGGGCCTCTTCACAGATACGCAGTATTTT.

This chain connects TRBV7-2 to TRBJ1-5; D remains unclear. CDR1 is SGHTA, CDR2 FQGNSA, per germline. This CDR3 comprises 13 residues. Trimming left V 8 bases short and J 5 bases short, with 13 bases between. The CDR3 reads CASALEGHQPQHF. The CDR3 DNA is TGTGCCAGCGCCCTCGAGGGTCATCAGCCCCAGCATTTT. Together with reference TRBV7-2 and TRBJ1-5, the CDR3 gives the full variable domain: GAGVSQSPSNKVTEKGKDVELRCDPISGHTALYWYRQSLGQGLEFLIYFQGNSAPDKSGLPSDRFSAERTGGSVSTLTIQRTQQEDSAVYLCASALEGHQPQHFGDGTRLSIL.

This clone has a count of ten or more. The chain combines TRBV5-4 with TRBJ1-1; maybe TRBD1 (6 bases). The CDR3 extends over 13 amino acids. Germline V CDR1 and CDR2: SGHNT, YYREEE (reference sequence). Trimming pared 5 bases from V and 5 bases from J, leaving 13 bases between. In nucleotides, the CDR3 is TGTGCCAGCAGAACGGGGGGCAAGACTGAAGCTTTCTTT. Translating it yields CASRTGGKTEAFF.